The rows below give T cell receptor beta chains drawn from one sample of a study of blood T cell repertoires in COVID-19. The method was immunoSEQ multiplex PCR; TCRdb's version includes in-frame clones alone and lacks a portion of them. The sample consists of under 400,000 clones, around 88% of them appearing once. The specimen was peripheral blood. The receptor source for this set is a woman in her twenties or thirties with COVID-19, enrolled during active disease. CDR3s include the opening cysteine and the closing phenylalanine or tryptophan. The order of the fields is CDR3 DNA, CDR3 protein, V gene, D gene, J gene, clone size. The D gene is left open where the match is weak. Clone size, where shown, is once, few, many, or a class for clones that have expanded.

DNA: TGTGCCAGCAGCCCGAGGCCTCGACAGGGTGCTGCTTTCTTT; CDR3: CASSPRPRQGAAFF; V: TRBV9; D: TRBD1; J: TRBJ1-1; size: NA
DNA: TGCAGCGTTTTCGTCCCGGGACAGCTTGACACTGAAGCTTTCTTT; CDR3: CSVFVPGQLDTEAFF; V: TRBV29-1; D: TRBD1; J: TRBJ1-1; size: NA
DNA: TGCGCCAGCAGCTGGTTAGCGGGGGGGCGGATTCAAGAGACCCAGTACTTC; CDR3: CASSWLAGGRIQETQYF; V: TRBV5-1; D: TRBD2; J: TRBJ2-5; size: NA
DNA: TGTGCCAGCAGTGATTTTTGGGGCCGCAATCAGCCCCAGCATTTT; CDR3: CASSDFWGRNQPQHF; V: TRBV6-1; D: NA; J: TRBJ1-5; size: NA
DNA: TGCGCCAGCAGCCAAGATATTCTAGTCCCAGGGGCAAACAATTCACCCCTCCACTTT; CDR3: CASSQDILVPGANNSPLHF; V: TRBV4-1; D: NA; J: TRBJ1-6; size: few
DNA: TGTGCCATCAGCGATCCCGACTGGACGAACACCGGGGAGCTGTTTTTT; CDR3: CAISDPDWTNTGELFF; V: TRBV10-3; D: NA; J: TRBJ2-2; size: NA
DNA: TGTGCCAGCAGCTTAGCAGGGGGTAGCAATCAGCCCCAGCATTTT; CDR3: CASSLAGGSNQPQHF; V: TRBV7-8; D: NA; J: TRBJ1-5; size: NA
DNA: TGTGCCAGTAGTATAGATGCCAGTGGCTACACCTTC; CDR3: CASSIDASGYTF; V: TRBV19; D: NA; J: TRBJ1-2; size: NA
DNA: TGCAGTGCTAGACAGGGTTTACCCCTCCACTTT; CDR3: CSARQGLPLHF; V: TRBV20-1; D: NA; J: TRBJ1-6; size: NA
DNA: TGTGCCAGCAGCGATTCGGGGGGGCGGACCTATGGCTACACCTTC; CDR3: CASSDSGGRTYGYTF; V: TRBV7-9; D: NA; J: TRBJ1-2; size: NA
DNA: TGTGCCAGCAGTTGGAGGGGACAGATCACTGAAGCTTTCTTT; CDR3: CASSWRGQITEAFF; V: TRBV27; D: TRBD1; J: TRBJ1-1; size: NA
DNA: TGTGCCAGTAGTATATTCGACAGGGGCCTCAATCAGCCCCAGCATTTT; CDR3: CASSIFDRGLNQPQHF; V: TRBV19; D: TRBD1; J: TRBJ1-5; size: few
DNA: TGCGCCAGCAGCTTAGGCCCGGACAGGGTGAAGGGGTACGAGCAGTACTTC; CDR3: CASSLGPDRVKGYEQYF; V: TRBV5-1; D: TRBD1; J: TRBJ2-7; size: NA
DNA: TGTGCCAGCAGCTTCGCTCTGGGGGCGGCCACTGAAGCTTTCTTT; CDR3: CASSFALGAATEAFF; V: TRBV7-8; D: NA; J: TRBJ1-1; size: NA
DNA: TGTGCCAGCTCACCAGAGACAGGGGGCTTTGGCTACACCTTC; CDR3: CASSPETGGFGYTF; V: TRBV18; D: TRBD1; J: TRBJ1-2; size: NA
DNA: TGTGCCAGCAGCTTACCGGGGACAAACTATGGCTACACCTTC; CDR3: CASSLPGTNYGYTF; V: TRBV7-9; D: NA; J: TRBJ1-2; size: NA